This T cell receptor (beta chain) comes out of a study of CD8+ T cells in alopecia areata. Germline V lookup: CDR1 LGHNA, CDR2 YNFKEQ. The V segment lost 1 base and the J segment 2 bases; nucleotides outside the gene matches: 7. The CDR3 loop spans 18 amino acids. It was cDNA, reverse transcribed from extracted RNA, that served as the sequencing template. The method was immunoSEQ multiplex PCR; TCRdb's version includes in-frame clones alone and lacks a portion of them. The repertoire holds 30,000 to 40,000 clones, with around half as singletons. There are a few counts of this clone. Sorting separated CD25+CD127- cells from the CD4+ cells of 4 to 6 patients.

The rearrangement links TRBV4-2 to TRBJ2-5; 13 nucleotides agree with TRBD2. The sequencing sample was made of CD4+ Tregs sorted from blood. The sequence came from a human donor with alopecia areata. CDR3 amino acids: CASSQGRGTSGKQETQYF. The CDR3 bases are TGTGCCAGCAGCCAAGGGCGTGGGACTAGCGGGAAGCAAGAGACCCAGTACTTC.